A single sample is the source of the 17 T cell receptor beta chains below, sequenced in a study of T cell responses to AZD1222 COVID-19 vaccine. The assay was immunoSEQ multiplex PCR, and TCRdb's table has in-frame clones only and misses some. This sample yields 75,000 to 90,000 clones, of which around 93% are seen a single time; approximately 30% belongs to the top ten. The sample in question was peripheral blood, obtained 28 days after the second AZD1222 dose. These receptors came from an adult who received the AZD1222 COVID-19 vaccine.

CDR3 amino acids: CATSREALGQPLYNEQFF. The CDR3 nucleotides read TGTGCCACCAGCAGAGAGGCCCTTGGGCAGCCCCTTTACAATGAGCAGTTCTTC. The chain is built from TRBV15 and TRBJ2-1; D gene ambiguous. Deletions cut 0 bases from V and 4 bases from J, with 19 bases between. The CDR3 is made up of 18 amino acids. CDR1 and CDR2 (germline): LNHNV, YYDKDF (reference sequence).

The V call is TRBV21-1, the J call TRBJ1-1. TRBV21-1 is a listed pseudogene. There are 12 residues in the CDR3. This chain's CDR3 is CASSKGEDEAFF. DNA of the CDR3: TGTGCCAGCAGCAAAGGGGAGGACGAAGCTTTCTTT.

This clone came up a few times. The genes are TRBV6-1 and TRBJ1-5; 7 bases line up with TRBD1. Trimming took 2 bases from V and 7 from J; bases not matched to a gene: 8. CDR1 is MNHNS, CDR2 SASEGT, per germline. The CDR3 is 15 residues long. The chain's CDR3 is CASSEPDRVSQPQHF. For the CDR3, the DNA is TGTGCCAGCAGTGAACCTGACAGGGTCTCGCAGCCCCAGCATTTT.

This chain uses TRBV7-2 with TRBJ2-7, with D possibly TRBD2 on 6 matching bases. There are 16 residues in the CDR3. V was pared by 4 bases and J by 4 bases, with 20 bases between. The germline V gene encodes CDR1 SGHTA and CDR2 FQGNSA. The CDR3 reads CASSSFGGTEGYEQYF. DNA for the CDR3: TGTGCCAGCAGCTCCTTCGGCGGGACTGAGGGTTACGAGCAGTACTTC.

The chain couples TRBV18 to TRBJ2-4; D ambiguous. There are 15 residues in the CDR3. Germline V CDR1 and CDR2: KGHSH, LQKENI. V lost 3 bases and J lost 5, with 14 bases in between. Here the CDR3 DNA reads TGTGCCAGCTCACCGCGACGGTCCTTTGAAAACATTCAGTACTTC. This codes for CASSPRRSFENIQYF.

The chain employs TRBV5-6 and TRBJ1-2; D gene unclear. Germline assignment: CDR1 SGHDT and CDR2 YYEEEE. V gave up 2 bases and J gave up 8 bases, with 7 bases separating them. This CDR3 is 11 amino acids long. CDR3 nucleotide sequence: TGTGCCAGCAGCTTCGGCGGAGGCTACACCTTC. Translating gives CASSFGGGYTF.

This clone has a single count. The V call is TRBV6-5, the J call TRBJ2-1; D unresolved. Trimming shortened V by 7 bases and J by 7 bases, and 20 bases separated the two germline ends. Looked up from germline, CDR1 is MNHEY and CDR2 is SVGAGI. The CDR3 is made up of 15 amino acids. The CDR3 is CASTAVVIPANEQFF. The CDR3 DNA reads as TGTGCCAGCACGGCAGTTGTAATTCCGGCTAATGAGCAGTTCTTC.

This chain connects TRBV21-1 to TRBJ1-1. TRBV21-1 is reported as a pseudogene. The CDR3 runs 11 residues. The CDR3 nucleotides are TGTGCCAGCAGAACGAACACTGAAGCTTTCTTT. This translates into CASRTNTEAFF.

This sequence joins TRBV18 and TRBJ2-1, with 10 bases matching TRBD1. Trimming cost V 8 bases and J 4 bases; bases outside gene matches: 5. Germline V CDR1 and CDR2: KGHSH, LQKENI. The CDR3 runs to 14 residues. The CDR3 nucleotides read TGTGCCAGCGTAGGGACAGGGGTGTACAATGAGCAGTTCTTC. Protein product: CASVGTGVYNEQFF. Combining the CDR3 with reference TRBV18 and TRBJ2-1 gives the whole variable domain NAGVMQNPRHLVRRRGQEARLRCSPMKGHSHVYWYRQLPEEGLKFMVYLQKENIIDESGMPKERFSAEFPKEGPSILRIQQVVRGDSAAYFCASVGTGVYNEQFFGPGTRLTVL.

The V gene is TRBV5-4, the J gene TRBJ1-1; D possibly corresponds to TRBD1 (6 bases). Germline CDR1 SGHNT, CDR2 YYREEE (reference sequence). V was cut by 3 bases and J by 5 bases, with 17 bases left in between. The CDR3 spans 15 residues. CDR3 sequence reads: CASSSVRGPRTEAFF. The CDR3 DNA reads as TGTGCCAGCAGCTCGGTCAGGGGTCCTCGGACTGAAGCTTTCTTT.

The CDR3 DNA reads TGTGCCAGCAGCTGGATGGCGGACGCCAAAAACATTCAGTACTTC. This sequence encodes CASSWMADAKNIQYF. This rearrangement joins TRBV7-2 to TRBJ2-4; D unresolved. Trimming took 4 bases from V and 1 from J, leaving 11 bases between them. Germline values: CDR1 SGHTA, CDR2 FQGNSA. This CDR3 is 15 amino acids long.

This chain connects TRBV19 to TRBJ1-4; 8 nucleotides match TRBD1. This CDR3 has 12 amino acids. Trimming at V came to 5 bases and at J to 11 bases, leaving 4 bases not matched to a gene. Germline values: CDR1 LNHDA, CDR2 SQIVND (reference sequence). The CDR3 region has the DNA TGTGCCAGTAGTCCGGACAGGGAGAAACTGTTTTTT. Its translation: CASSPDREKLFF.

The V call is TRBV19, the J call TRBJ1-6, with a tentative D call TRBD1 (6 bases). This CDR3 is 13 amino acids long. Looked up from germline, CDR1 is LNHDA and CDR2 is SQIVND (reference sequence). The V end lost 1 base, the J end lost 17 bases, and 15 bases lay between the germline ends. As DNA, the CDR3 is TGTGCCAGTAGTATAGTACCTGGGGGCCGCATCCACTTT. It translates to CASSIVPGGRIHF.

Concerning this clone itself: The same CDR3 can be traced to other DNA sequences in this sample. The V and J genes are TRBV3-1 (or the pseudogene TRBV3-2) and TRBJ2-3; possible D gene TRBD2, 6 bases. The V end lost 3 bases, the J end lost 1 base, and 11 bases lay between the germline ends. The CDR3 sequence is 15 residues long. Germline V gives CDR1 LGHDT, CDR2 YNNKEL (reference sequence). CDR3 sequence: CASSQPGTGTDTQYF. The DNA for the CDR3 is TGTGCCAGCAGCCAGCCCGGGACTGGCACAGATACGCAGTATTTT.

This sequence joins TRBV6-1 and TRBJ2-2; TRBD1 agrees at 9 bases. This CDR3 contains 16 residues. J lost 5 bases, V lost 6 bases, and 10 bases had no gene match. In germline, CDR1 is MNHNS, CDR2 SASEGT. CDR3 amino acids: CASRETGTGRTGELFF. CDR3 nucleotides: TGTGCCAGCAGGGAAACCGGGACAGGGAGAACCGGGGAGCTGTTTTTT.

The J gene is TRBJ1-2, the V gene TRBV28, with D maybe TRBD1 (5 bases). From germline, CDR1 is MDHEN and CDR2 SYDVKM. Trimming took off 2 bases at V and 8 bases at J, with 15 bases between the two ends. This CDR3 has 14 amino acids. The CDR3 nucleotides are TGTGCCAGCAGTTTAAGAGGGGCGGGACGAGGCTACACCTTC. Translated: CASSLRGAGRGYTF.

The CDR3 protein is CASSQAYRGFSGDSSYEQYF. Here the CDR3 DNA reads TGCGCCAGCAGCCAAGCTTACAGGGGGTTCAGCGGGGACAGCTCCTACGAGCAGTACTTC. The V call is TRBV4-1, the J call TRBJ2-7; weak D call: TRBD1 (8 bases). The CDR3 is 20 residues long. CDR1 and CDR2 (germline): MGHRA, YSYEKL. V gave up 1 base and J gave up 0 bases, with 25 bases separating them.